These 29 T cell receptor beta chains were all obtained from the same sample, sequenced in a study of response to subunit inactivated influenza vaccine (dated by TCRdb to 2016 to 2019). The receptor library was made with RT-PCR. TCRdb lists the instrument as Illumina HiSeq 2500. TCRdb applied fastp at Q25 and MiXCR to the public reads, then kept only in-frame beta chains. When rows share a CDR3 protein, they turn into one entry using the most common DNA and genes. Recorded for this sample are 650,000 to 700,000 distinct CDR3 sequences; less than 20% of them occurred a single time. Jointly, the top ten make up around 10% of the sample. This sample comprised PBMCs from blood, obtained 12 days after vaccination. Source of these receptors: a man in his fifties who received an inactivated influenza vaccine. Donor details come from another sample of the same person, matched by shared clones.

The CDR3 is CSAGHGNNQPQHF. In DNA, the CDR3 is TGCAGCGCCGGGCACGGAAACAATCAGCCCCAGCATTTT. The chain joins TRBV29-1 to TRBJ1-5; no firm D call. There are 13 residues in the CDR3. The germline V gene encodes CDR1 SQVTM and CDR2 ANQGSEA. Trimming stripped 7 bases from V and 3 bases from J, with 13 bases between.

The sample holds a few counts of this clonotype. V gene TRBV27 combines with J gene TRBJ1-6; 11 bases match TRBD1. Germline assignment: CDR1 MNHEY and CDR2 SMNVEV (reference sequence). The CDR3 is 16 residues long. Trimming removed 6 bases from V and 7 bases from J; junction bases left unmatched: 8. CDR3: CASSTGTGGPNSPLHF. The CDR3 DNA follows: TGTGCCAGCAGCACGGGGACAGGGGGACCCAATTCACCCCTCCACTTT.

The V gene is TRBV5-1, the J gene TRBJ2-1; D is unresolved. V lost 2 bases and J lost 0, with 9 bases in between. From germline, CDR1 is SGHRS and CDR2 YFSETQ. The CDR3 extends over 15 amino acids. For the CDR3, the DNA is TGCGCCAGCAGCTTCTCGGCCAGCTCCTACAATGAGCAGTTCTTC. Its protein product is CASSFSASSYNEQFF.

The rearrangement uses TRBV20-1 and TRBJ2-5, with no clear D. Between the trimmed V and J ends, which lost 3 bases and 1 base, there was a span of 9 bases. Germline CDR1 reads DFQATT; CDR2 reads SNEGSKA (reference sequence). The CDR3 totals 13 residues. CDR3 nucleotide sequence: TGCAGTGCTAGTAAGGGCAGCCAAGAGACCCAGTACTTC. It yields the protein CSASKGSQETQYF.

The chain has TRBV9 and TRBJ2-5; 12 positions match TRBD1. V gave up 3 bases and J gave up 5 bases; unmatched junction bases: 8. This CDR3 region has 16 residues. CDR1 and CDR2 (germline): SGDLS, YYNGEE. This CDR3 reads CASSAGTGGLVETQYF. Written as DNA, the CDR3 is TGTGCCAGCAGCGCCGGGACAGGGGGCTTGGTGGAGACCCAGTACTTC. Combining the CDR3 with reference TRBV9 and TRBJ2-5 gives the whole variable domain DSGVTQTPKHLITATGQRVTLRCSPRSGDLSVYWYQQSLDQGLQFLIQYYNGEERAKGNILERFSAQQFPDLHSELNLSSLELGDSALYFCASSAGTGGLVETQYFGPGTRLLVL.

The V and J genes are TRBV7-9 and TRBJ2-3, with unresolved D. From germline, CDR1 is SEHNR and CDR2 FQNEAQ (reference sequence). CDR3 length: 15 amino acids. The V gene lost 7 bases and the J gene lost 1 base, with 15 bases spanning the gap. CDR3 in DNA: TGTGCCAGCACCATCCTAGTCCTCGGCACAGATACGCAGTATTTT. It is translated as CASTILVLGTDTQYF.

This clonotype was recorded a few times. The V gene is TRBV29-1, the J gene TRBJ2-1; 7 bases fit TRBD2. This CDR3 spans 12 amino acids. V was clipped by 6 bases and J by 7 bases; unmatched bases: 6. CDR1 is SQVTM, CDR2 ANQGSEA, per germline. CDR3 protein: CSVLRGVNEQFF. The CDR3 DNA is TGCAGCGTGCTCCGGGGGGTGAATGAGCAGTTCTTC.

The sample holds a few counts of this clonotype. The chain recombines TRBV9 with TRBJ2-5; 10 bases fit TRBD1. There are 15 residues in the CDR3. The J segment lost 5 bases and the V segment lost 0 bases, leaving 4 bases of the junction unmatched. Germline CDR1 SGDLS, CDR2 YYNGEE. The CDR3 DNA reads TGTGCCAGCAGCGTAGCAGGACAGGGGGTGGAGACCCAGTACTTC. Translation gives CASSVAGQGVETQYF.

This clonotype was observed a handful of times. The CDR3 nucleotides read TGTGCCAGCAGTGAAGGGACGCATGGGGTGATGGTCTACGAGCAGTACTTC. Residues: CASSEGTHGVMVYEQYF. The chain joins TRBV2 to TRBJ2-7; no definite D call. Germline V gene lookup returns CDR1 SNHLY and CDR2 FYNNEI. The CDR3 runs to 17 residues. The V and J ends lost 1 base and 3 bases respectively, with 19 bases between them.

This chain uses TRBV20-1 with TRBJ1-2; TRBD1 might be the D (5 bases). Trimming removed 3 bases from V and 8 bases from J, with 22 bases in between. CDR1 and CDR2 from the germline V gene are DFQATT and SNEGSKA (reference sequence). The CDR3 totals 15 residues. CDR3 coding DNA: TGCAGTGCTAGTGCGGGGAGGGGTCGATCATCGGGCTACACCTTC. Translated, it gives CSASAGRGRSSGYTF.

This clonotype was counted ten times or more. DNA of the CDR3: TGTGCCAGCAGGGCGCGGGACAGCTACGAGCAGTACTTC. It translates to CASRARDSYEQYF. The chain recombines TRBV12-3 or TRBV12-4 with TRBJ2-7; tentative D call: TRBD1 (7 bases). The V end lost 6 bases, the J end lost 3 bases, and 12 bases lay between the germline ends. CDR3 length: 13 residues.

This clonotype was counted between two and nine times. This chain uses TRBV5-6 with TRBJ2-1; the D is unclear. Germline CDR1 SGHDT, CDR2 YYEEEE. There are 14 residues in the CDR3. Trimming cost V 1 base and J 6 bases, with 11 bases left between them. The CDR3 here is CASSLFIISNEQFF. CDR3 nucleotide sequence: TGTGCCAGCAGCTTGTTCATTATCTCCAATGAGCAGTTCTTC.

The rearrangement uses TRBV29-1 and TRBJ2-7, with no clear D. The CDR3 covers 12 residues. Germline CDR1 is SQVTM and CDR2 is ANQGSEA. Trimming removed 0 bases at V and 5 bases at J, with 8 bases between. The CDR3 bases are TGCAGCGTTGAAGATTTGGGGAACGAGCAGTACTTC. This encodes CSVEDLGNEQYF.

This clonotype occurred a few times. The rearrangement uses TRBV12-3 or TRBV12-4 and TRBJ1-4; weak D call: TRBD1 (5 bases). Trimming took 4 bases from V and 8 from J, leaving 17 bases between them. The CDR3 length is 15 residues. CDR3 protein: CASSSPGGRREKLFF. The CDR3 DNA is TGTGCCAGCAGTTCTCCGGGGGGGAGAAGGGAAAAACTGTTTTTT.

The chain uses TRBV5-1 and TRBJ2-1; 12 bases match TRBD2. Germline V gives CDR1 SGHRS, CDR2 YFSETQ. The CDR3 consists of 16 residues. V dropped 0 bases and J dropped 10; count of bases not matched to a gene: 8. The CDR3 coding sequence is TGCGCCAGCAGCTTGGGACTAGCGGGAGACGCGGTGGAGCAGTTCTTC. It specifies CASSLGLAGDAVEQFF.

The chain employs TRBV20-1 and TRBJ2-7; D is unclear. Trimming shortened V by 3 bases and J by 0 bases, and 9 bases separated the two germline ends. The CDR3 covers 13 residues. Looked up from germline, CDR1 is DFQATT and CDR2 is SNEGSKA (reference sequence). Written as DNA, the CDR3 is TGCAGTGCTAGTGTCCCGAACTCCTACGAGCAGTACTTC. This codes for CSASVPNSYEQYF.

CDR3 bases: TGTGCCAGCAGTTTACTTCCTAGTTCGCAGGATACGCAGTATTTT. This codes for CASSLLPSSQDTQYF. The chain carries TRBV27 and TRBJ2-3; no clear D gene. The V gene lost 2 bases and the J gene lost 6 bases, with 15 bases spanning the gap. There are 15 residues in the CDR3. Germline V gene lookup returns CDR1 MNHEY and CDR2 SMNVEV (reference sequence).

The table lists this clonotype with a few counts. V usage is TRBV9 and J usage is TRBJ1-1; D is uncertain. V lost 0 bases to trimming and J lost 6 bases, with 9 bases between them. This CDR3 is built from 13 residues. The germline V gene has CDR1 SGDLS and CDR2 YYNGEE. CDR3 nucleotides: TGTGCCAGCAGCGTAGATTCGATCGCTGAAGCTTTCTTT. Its protein is CASSVDSIAEAFF. The complete variable domain, with remaining parts taken from reference TRBV9 and TRBJ1-1, reads DSGVTQTPKHLITATGQRVTLRCSPRSGDLSVYWYQQSLDQGLQFLIQYYNGEERAKGNILERFSAQQFPDLHSELNLSSLELGDSALYFCASSVDSIAEAFFGQGTRLTVV.

This clonotype has a handful of counts. The chain has TRBV5-1 and TRBJ2-2; 10 nucleotides line up with TRBD1. Germline V lookup: CDR1 SGHRS, CDR2 YFSETQ. The V gene end was trimmed by 4 bases and the J gene end by 4 bases; junction bases not matched to a gene: 7. This CDR3 region has 16 residues. CDR3 sequence reads: CASSETGGAGTGELFF. Written as DNA, the CDR3 is TGCGCCAGCAGCGAGACAGGGGGCGCCGGCACCGGGGAGCTGTTTTTT.

Only one count was recorded for this clonotype. V and J are TRBV20-1 and TRBJ2-7, with 11 bases matching TRBD1. Trimming cost V 0 bases and J 3 bases; bases outside gene matches: 7. The CDR3 has 16 amino acids. Per the germline V gene, CDR1 is DFQATT and CDR2 is SNEGSKA (reference sequence). The CDR3 here is CSAREPPDRGLYEQYF. The CDR3 DNA reads TGCAGTGCTAGAGAGCCCCCGGACAGGGGGCTCTACGAGCAGTACTTC.

This chain connects TRBV6-2 or TRBV6-3 to TRBJ2-2; 10 bases align to TRBD1. Germline CDR1 MNHEY, CDR2 SVGEGT. Unmatched junction bases numbered 7, after V lost 6 bases and J lost 0 bases. The CDR3 extends over 17 amino acids. The CDR3 protein is CASSDRGTGANTGELFF. CDR3 sequence (DNA): TGTGCCAGCAGCGACCGCGGGACAGGGGCGAACACCGGGGAGCTGTTTTTT.

This clonotype has just a few counts. The V and J genes are TRBV28 and TRBJ1-6; a possible D gene is TRBD1 (5 bases). The CDR3 sequence is 14 residues long. Germline CDR1 reads MDHEN; CDR2 reads SYDVKM. The V gene lost 6 bases and the J gene lost 4 bases, with 10 bases spanning the gap. CDR3 amino acids: CASRHDSYNSPLHF. In nucleotides, the CDR3 is TGTGCCAGCAGGCATGACAGTTATAATTCACCCCTCCACTTT. Drawing the rest from reference TRBV28 and TRBJ1-6, the complete variable domain is DVKVTQSSRYLVKRTGEKVFLECVQDMDHENMFWYRQDPGLGLRLIYFSYDVKMKEKGDIPEGYSVSREKKERFSLILESASTNQTSMYLCASRHDSYNSPLHFGNGTRLTVT.

In its sample, this clonotype was seen a few times. This clone may be a read error of a much larger clone one base away. V and J are TRBV6-1 and TRBJ2-3, with 14 positions matching TRBD2. In germline, CDR1 is MNHNS, CDR2 SASEGT. With 7 bases clipped from V and 4 bases from J, the junction kept 4 bases outside the gene matches. The CDR3 extends over 15 amino acids. CDR3 DNA sequence: TGTGCCAGCACCCCGGGACTAGCGGGAGCAGATACGCAGTATTTT. Protein sequence: CASTPGLAGADTQYF.

This clonotype was observed at least ten times. The chain is built from TRBV20-1 and TRBJ1-2; the match to TRBD1 covers 10 bases. V lost 8 bases and J lost 4; bases outside the gene matches: 16. The CDR3 contains 16 residues. Germline V CDR1 and CDR2: DFQATT, SNEGSKA (reference sequence). For the CDR3, the DNA is TGCAGTCAACGCCGAGGGGCGGGACAGGGGTCCTATGGCTACACCTTC. Translation gives CSQRRGAGQGSYGYTF.

This clonotype was counted between two and nine times. The V gene is TRBV3-1, the J gene TRBJ1-1; 7 bases map to TRBD1. The V segment lost 2 bases and the J segment 6 bases; nucleotides outside the gene matches: 0. Per the germline V gene, CDR1 is LGHDT and CDR2 is YNNKEL (reference sequence). The CDR3 length is 12 residues. CDR3 bases: TGTGCCAGCAGCCAACAGGGGGCTGAAGCTTTCTTT. It is translated as CASSQQGAEAFF.

CDR3 protein: CASSQEFYGGGRTQYF. CDR3 coding DNA: TGCGCCAGCAGCCAAGAGTTTTATGGCGGGGGGCGGACCCAGTACTTC. The chain carries TRBV4-3 and TRBJ2-5; 8 nucleotides agree with TRBD2. From germline, CDR1 is LGHNA and CDR2 YSLEER. This CDR3 is 16 amino acids long. V lost 0 bases, J lost 7 bases, and 10 bases stayed unmatched.

This clonotype was found a few times. The rearrangement joins TRBV9 to TRBJ2-3; 8 bases are a match to TRBD1. Germline V gene sequence: CDR1 SGDLS, CDR2 YYNGEE. The CDR3 spans 16 residues. V trimming: 4 bases; J trimming: 0 bases; junction bases outside the gene matches: 7. The CDR3 DNA follows: TGTGCCAGCAGCTCAACAGGGGGAACTAGCACAGATACGCAGTATTTT. Amino acids: CASSSTGGTSTDTQYF.

This clonotype has more than one count but fewer than ten. The chain carries TRBV4-1 and TRBJ1-1, with TRBD1 as a possible D gene (5 bases). Trimming took 1 base from V and 3 from J, leaving 15 bases between them. The germline CDR1 and CDR2 sequences are MGHRA and YSYEKL. CDR3 size: 16 residues. CDR3 in amino acids: CASSQVASGDDTEAFF. CDR3 sequence (DNA): TGCGCCAGCAGCCAAGTTGCTAGTGGGGACGACACTGAAGCTTTCTTT.

In its sample, this clonotype was seen a few times. The chain is built from TRBV29-1 and TRBJ2-2, with D hard to call. The germline gives CDR1 SQVTM, CDR2 ANQGSEA. V lost 4 bases and J 3 bases, leaving 15 bases between the germline ends. This CDR3 comprises 15 residues. The CDR3 bases are TGCAGCGTTGGCCTCTTACCTAGTCACACCGGGGAGCTGTTTTTT. Translation gives CSVGLLPSHTGELFF.